These 17 T cell receptor beta chains originate from one sample sequenced in a study of cytomegalovirus exposure and HLA in healthy donors. Produced via immunoSEQ multiplex PCR; TCRdb's table is partial and in-frame only. The sample holds approximately 170,000 clones, around four fifths seen once. The sample taken for sequencing was PBMCs. The source of these receptors is a man between 25 and 39 years old in good health and CMV-seropositive.

The chain links TRBV4-2 to TRBJ2-7, with a tentative D call TRBD1 (5 bases). Trimming removed 0 bases from V and 2 bases from J, with 11 bases in between. Germline V lookup: CDR1 LGHNA, CDR2 YNFKEQ. The CDR3 is 15 residues long. CDR3 in amino acids: CASSQESQGTYEQYF. The CDR3 DNA sequence: TGTGCCAGCAGCCAAGAAAGCCAGGGCACCTACGAGCAGTACTTC.

The chain is built from TRBV7-2 and TRBJ2-1, with D perhaps matching TRBD2 (5 bases). From germline, CDR1 is SGHTA and CDR2 FQGNSA. The CDR3 length is 14 residues. V was clipped by 3 bases and J by 6 bases, with 12 bases between them. The CDR3 region has the DNA TGTGCCAGCAGCTTCGCCGGACTGATCAATGAGCAGTTCTTC. Its translation: CASSFAGLINEQFF.

The chain is built from TRBV4-1 and TRBJ2-1, with 8 positions matching TRBD2. The CDR3 contains 16 residues. V lost 5 bases and J lost 9; bases outside the gene matches: 15. Germline CDR1 MGHRA, CDR2 YSYEKL. The CDR3 nucleotides are TGCGCCAGCAGCAAAACCACGCGGGGGGTCCATTCTGAGCAGTTCTTC. Translation gives CASSKTTRGVHSEQFF.

This clone has a single count. The genes are TRBV4-3 and TRBJ2-7; D is possibly TRBD1 (5 bases). This CDR3 has 14 residues. V lost 0 bases to trimming and J lost 5 bases, with 11 bases between them. Germline values: CDR1 LGHNA, CDR2 YSLEER. CDR3 residues: CASSQDRARNEQYF. DNA of the CDR3: TGCGCCAGCAGCCAAGACAGGGCGAGGAACGAGCAGTACTTC.

This clone was found a few times. The CDR3, as DNA: TGTGCCAGCAGCTTGGACATCTTCTATGGCTACACCTTC. It encodes CASSLDIFYGYTF. This chain joins TRBV5-8 and TRBJ1-2; no clear D. The germline V gene has CDR1 SGHTS and CDR2 YDEGEE. V was clipped by 0 bases and J by 4 bases, with 7 bases between them. The CDR3 loop spans 13 amino acids.

The V gene is TRBV5-4, the J gene TRBJ2-7, with 9 bases aligning to TRBD1. The CDR3 is 15 amino acids. Trimming cost V 4 bases and J 6 bases; bases outside gene matches: 11. CDR1 SGHNT and CDR2 YYREEE come from the germline V gene (reference sequence). CDR3 in amino acids: CASSTQGQGIREQYF. In DNA form, the CDR3 reads TGTGCCAGCAGCACCCAGGGACAGGGTATTCGCGAGCAGTACTTC.

The chain is built from TRBV7-2 and TRBJ2-7; TRBD2 is a possible D gene (5 bases). The CDR3 has 16 residues. V lost 3 bases and J 4 bases, leaving 19 bases between the germline ends. Germline assignment: CDR1 SGHTA and CDR2 FQGNSA. The CDR3 nucleotides read TGTGCCAGCAGCTTCTTCTATCCCTCGGGGTCATACGAGCAGTACTTC. The encoded protein is CASSFFYPSGSYEQYF.

The chain couples TRBV4-1 to TRBJ1-5; D possibly corresponds to TRBD1 (6 bases). The CDR3 loop spans 17 amino acids. The germline CDR1 and CDR2 sequences are MGHRA and YSYEKL. With 4 bases removed from V and 0 bases from J, the gap between germline ends came to 16 bases. In DNA form, the CDR3 reads TGCGCCAGCAGCCCGCAGACAGGTATCTATAGCAATCAGCCCCAGCATTTT. This encodes CASSPQTGIYSNQPQHF.

This clone was found a few times. The rearrangement joins TRBV7-8 to TRBJ1-2, with D tentatively TRBD1 (6 bases). This CDR3 is 14 amino acids long. The germline CDR1 and CDR2 sequences are SGHVS and FQNEAQ. Deletions cut 6 bases from V and 2 bases from J, with 13 bases between. CDR3 nucleotide sequence: TGTGCCAGCAGTGACAGGCCCGAAAACTATGGCTACACCTTC. It is translated as CASSDRPENYGYTF.

The genes are TRBV9 and TRBJ2-7; TRBD1 might be the D (6 bases). V gave up 2 bases and J gave up 6 bases, with 12 bases separating them. The CDR3 runs 13 residues. Per germline, CDR1 SGDLS and CDR2 YYNGEE. CDR3 sequence reads: CASSVVTGTEQYF. CDR3 sequence (DNA): TGTGCCAGCAGCGTTGTAACAGGGACCGAGCAGTACTTC.

The chain has TRBV10-3 and TRBJ2-7; D is unresolved. Per the germline V gene, CDR1 is ENHRY and CDR2 is SYGVKD. The CDR3 is made up of 12 amino acids. Trimming took 2 bases from V and 3 from J, leaving 5 bases between them. CDR3 nucleotide sequence: TGTGCCATCAGTGAGGTAGACTACGAGCAGTACTTC. Protein product: CAISEVDYEQYF.

The chain recombines TRBV14 with TRBJ2-3; 8 positions match TRBD2. V lost 6 bases and J lost 4; bases outside the gene matches: 12. CDR1 and CDR2 from the germline V gene are SGHDN and FVKESK. This CDR3 spans 16 amino acids. CDR3 protein: CASSLTTSVISDTQYF. CDR3 coding DNA: TGTGCCAGCAGTCTTACGACTAGCGTTATCTCAGATACGCAGTATTTT.

The chain carries TRBV27 and TRBJ2-7; TRBD1 matches 8 bases. This CDR3 has 13 amino acids. Trimming at V came to 6 bases and at J to 2 bases, leaving 3 bases not matched to a gene. Germline CDR1 is MNHEY and CDR2 is SMNVEV (reference sequence). The CDR3 coding sequence is TGTGCCAGCAGGCGGACAGGGACCTACGAGCAGTACTTC. Protein: CASRRTGTYEQYF.

The rearrangement joins TRBV11-1 to TRBJ1-5; D is perhaps TRBD1 (5 bases). Germline V lookup: CDR1 SGHAT, CDR2 FQDESV (reference sequence). The CDR3 extends over 14 amino acids. With 5 bases removed from V and 4 bases from J, the gap between germline ends came to 12 bases. This CDR3 reads CASSLGGPNQPQHF. The CDR3 DNA sequence: TGTGCCAGCAGCCTGGGGGGTCCGAATCAGCCCCAGCATTTT.

The V gene is TRBV2, the J gene TRBJ2-1, with 9 bases identical to TRBD1. The CDR3 totals 13 residues. J lost 7 bases, V lost 3 bases, and 1 base had no gene match. CDR1 is SNHLY, CDR2 FYNNEI, per germline. CDR3 nucleotide sequence: TGTGCCAGCAGTGATGGACAGGGGAATGAGCAGTTCTTC. Translating it yields CASSDGQGNEQFF. Filled out from reference TRBV2 and TRBJ2-1, the complete variable domain reads EPEVTQTPSHQVTQMGQEVILRCVPISNHLYFYWYRQILGQKVEFLVSFYNNEISEKSEIFDDQFSVERPDGSNFTLKIRSTKLEDSAMYFCASSDGQGNEQFFGPGTRLTVL.

The chain uses TRBV4-1 and TRBJ2-3, with TRBD1 as a possible D gene (6 bases). The CDR3 contains 15 residues. Trimming shortened V by 4 bases and J by 2 bases, and 13 bases separated the two germline ends. In germline, CDR1 is MGHRA, CDR2 YSYEKL. The CDR3 DNA is TGCGCCAGCAGCCCCTCGGACAGTCACACAGATACGCAGTATTTT. It specifies CASSPSDSHTDTQYF.

The sample holds a few counts of this clone. The genes are TRBV27 and TRBJ1-6, with D possibly matching TRBD1 (6 bases). CDR1 is MNHEY and CDR2 is SMNVEV in the germline V gene (reference sequence). Trimming removed 5 bases at V and 8 bases at J, with 13 bases between. The CDR3 has 14 amino acids. The CDR3 nucleotides read TGTGCCAGCAGTCACACAGGGTCGGATTCACCCCTCCACTTT. Amino acid sequence: CASSHTGSDSPLHF.